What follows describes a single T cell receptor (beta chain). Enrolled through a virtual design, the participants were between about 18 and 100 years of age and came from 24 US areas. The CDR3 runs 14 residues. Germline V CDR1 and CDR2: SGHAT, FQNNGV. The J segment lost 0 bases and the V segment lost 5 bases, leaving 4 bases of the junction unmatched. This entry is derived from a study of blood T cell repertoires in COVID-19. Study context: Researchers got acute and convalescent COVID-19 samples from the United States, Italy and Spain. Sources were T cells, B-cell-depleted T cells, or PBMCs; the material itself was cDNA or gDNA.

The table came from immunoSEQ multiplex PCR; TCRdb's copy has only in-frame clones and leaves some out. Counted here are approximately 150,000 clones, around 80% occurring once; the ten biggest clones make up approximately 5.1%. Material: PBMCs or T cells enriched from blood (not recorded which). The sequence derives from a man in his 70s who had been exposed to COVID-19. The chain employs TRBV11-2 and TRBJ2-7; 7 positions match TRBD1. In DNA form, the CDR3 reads TGTGCCAGCAGCACCTACAGGGGCTCCTACGAGCAGTACTTC. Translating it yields CASSTYRGSYEQYF.